Presented here are 32 T cell receptor beta chains from one specimen sequenced in a study of post-analysis software for immune sequencing data. Study-level findings and limits: Included in a set of roughly five TRBV segments more frequent in patients than controls were TRBV5-6, TRBV5-1 and TRBV20-1.

What these receptors recognize is not known. The authors incorporated unique molecular identifiers into the TCR beta cDNA libraries. Each CDR3 protein is one row after TCRdb ran MiXCR on the PCR reads. The sample has more than 450,000 distinct CDR3 sequences; around 40% are singletons. Sequenced: blood. The receptors were sampled from a girl aged 5 to 17 with multiple sclerosis.

J is TRBJ1-2 and V is TRBV12-3 or TRBV12-4, with D possibly matching TRBD1 (6 bases). V was pared by 3 bases and J by 0 bases, with 8 bases between. The CDR3 totals 14 residues. DNA for the CDR3: TGTGCCAGCAGTTTGGGACATGCTAACTATGGCTACACCTTC. Protein product: CASSLGHANYGYTF.

This clonotype turned up a few times. V is TRBV29-1 and J is TRBJ2-7; 7 bases line up with TRBD2. This CDR3 is 14 amino acids long. The germline gives CDR1 SQVTM, CDR2 ANQGSEA. V gave up 5 bases and J gave up 7 bases; unmatched junction bases: 14. The CDR3 DNA reads as TGCAGCGTTTCTACGTCCTCCGGGGAGGGGGAGCAGTACTTC. As protein: CSVSTSSGEGEQYF.

The rearrangement joins TRBV7-3 to TRBJ2-5, with D perhaps matching TRBD1 or TRBD2 (6 bases each). Germline lookup yields CDR1 SGHTA and CDR2 FQGTGA. This CDR3 spans 14 amino acids. V dropped 2 bases and J dropped 5 bases, with 12 bases sitting between them. The CDR3 coding sequence is TGTGCCAGCAGCTTAGAAGGGGGGAGGGAGACCCAGTACTTC. Protein sequence: CASSLEGGRETQYF.

This clonotype came up a few times. V gene TRBV6-5 combines with J gene TRBJ1-2; 8 bases are a match to TRBD1. The germline V gene encodes CDR1 MNHEY and CDR2 SVGAGI. There are 14 residues in the CDR3. J lost 4 bases, V lost 6 bases, and 7 bases had no gene match. CDR3 sequence (DNA): TGTGCCAGCAGAGAACAGGGGGGGCCCTATGGCTACACCTTC. It specifies CASREQGGPYGYTF.

This clonotype was seen a few times. The V call is TRBV28, the J call TRBJ2-1; D call uncertain. Trimming cost V 5 bases and J 4 bases, with 9 bases left between them. Germline V gene lookup returns CDR1 MDHEN and CDR2 SYDVKM. The length of the CDR3 is 13 residues. For the CDR3, the DNA is TGTGCCAGCAGTGGTGGATATTACAATGAGCAGTTCTTC. Translated: CASSGGYYNEQFF.

The rearrangement joins TRBV5-1 to TRBJ2-7; D uncertain. The ends were cut back, 6 bases at V and 0 bases at J, with 10 bases in the middle. The CDR3 has 13 amino acids. In germline, CDR1 is SGHRS, CDR2 YFSETQ. CDR3 DNA: TGCGCCAGCACCGGACGTCTCTCCTACGAGCAGTACTTC. This gives the protein CASTGRLSYEQYF.

The V and J genes are TRBV29-1 and TRBJ1-2; D not resolved. This CDR3 comprises 11 residues. Per the germline V gene, CDR1 is SQVTM and CDR2 is ANQGSEA. V shed 7 bases and J shed 4 bases, with 10 bases lying between them. CDR3: CSAEGSYGYTF. CDR3 DNA: TGCAGCGCCGAGGGTAGCTATGGCTACACCTTC.

This clonotype was counted between two and nine times. The chain is built from TRBV4-1 and TRBJ2-5, with 14 positions matching TRBD2. Germline V lookup: CDR1 MGHRA, CDR2 YSYEKL. The CDR3 is 17 residues long. J lost 2 bases, V lost 5 bases, and 7 bases had no gene match. CDR3 residues: CASSKGLAGVTQETQYF. In DNA form, the CDR3 reads TGCGCCAGCAGCAAGGGACTAGCGGGGGTCACTCAAGAGACCCAGTACTTC.

V is TRBV20-1 and J is TRBJ2-5, with 11 positions matching TRBD2. After removal of 0 bases from V and 0 bases from J, the junction contained 15 bases not matched to a gene. There are 20 residues in the CDR3. Germline loops: CDR1 DFQATT, CDR2 SNEGSKA (reference sequence). CDR3 bases: TGCAGTGCTAGAGACGAACCGGGACTAGCGGAATTCTTGTACCAAGAGACCCAGTACTTC. This translates into CSARDEPGLAEFLYQETQYF.

The chain couples TRBV5-6 to TRBJ1-2; TRBD1 matches at 7 bases. Germline CDR1 is SGHDT and CDR2 is YYEEEE. The CDR3 has 14 residues. V dropped 3 bases and J dropped 5; count of bases not matched to a gene: 7. CDR3 bases: TGTGCCAGCAGCTCCCGGACAGGAGTTTATGGCTACACCTTC. This sequence encodes CASSSRTGVYGYTF.

A note on this clonotype: At one of its ends the junction is not consistent with the germline gene, which may arise from a read error. The V and J genes are TRBV6-5 and TRBJ1-4, with D perhaps matching TRBD1 (5 bases). Germline assignment: CDR1 MNHEY and CDR2 SVGAGI. CDR3 length: 14 residues. CDR3 residues: CASRWDSTNEKRFF. CDR3 coding DNA: TGTGCCAGCAGATGGGACTCAACTAATGAAAAACGGTTTTTT.

A single count supports this clonotype. V is TRBV25-1 and J is TRBJ1-2; TRBD1 matches at 7 bases. The CDR3 is 14 residues long. Germline CDR1 reads MGHDK; CDR2 reads SYGVNS. V shed 5 bases, J shed 2 bases, and the junction held 5 bases outside the gene matches. CDR3 region: CASSYRGRNYGYTF. In nucleotides, the CDR3 is TGTGCCAGCAGTTACAGGGGAAGGAACTATGGCTACACCTTC.

The chain is built from TRBV27 and TRBJ2-7; 7 bases align to TRBD2. Germline assignment: CDR1 MNHEY and CDR2 SMNVEV (reference sequence). This CDR3 is built from 16 residues. J gave up 3 bases and V 6 bases, and 14 bases lay outside the gene matches. Written as DNA, the CDR3 is TGTGCCAGCAGCTCCCCCCTGGGGGGGAAGTACTACGAGCAGTACTTC. It yields the protein CASSSPLGGKYYEQYF.

This clonotype was counted a few times. This CDR3 reads CSARVPAGALLPQYF. CDR3 nucleotide sequence: TGCAGTGCTAGAGTCCCAGCGGGGGCCTTGTTGCCCCAGTACTTC. The rearrangement uses TRBV20-1 and TRBJ2-5; 8 positions match TRBD2. CDR3 size: 15 residues. CDR1 and CDR2 from the germline V gene are DFQATT and SNEGSKA (reference sequence). V lost 1 base, J lost 9 bases, and 13 bases stayed unmatched.

The V and J genes are TRBV6-2 or TRBV6-3 and TRBJ2-5; D may be TRBD1 (6 bases). The closer fit of TRBJ2-7 to the DNA end suggests the J call may be wrong. Germline loops: CDR1 MNHEY, CDR2 SVGEGT. The CDR3 length is 14 residues. The CDR3 loop reads CASSPLGATYEQYF. DNA of the CDR3: TGTGCCAGCAGTCCCTTGGGGGCCACCTACGAGCAGTACTTC.

This clonotype has only a few counts. V is TRBV27 and J is TRBJ2-7, with no clear D. V was trimmed by 0 bases and J by 9 bases, leaving 12 bases between them. CDR3 length: 13 residues. In germline, CDR1 is MNHEY, CDR2 SMNVEV (reference sequence). The CDR3 is CASSLSSPLGQYF. The CDR3 DNA sequence: TGTGCCAGCAGTTTATCCTCCCCCCTCGGGCAGTACTTC.

This clonotype appeared once. The chain recombines TRBV29-1 with TRBJ1-2; D unresolved. Trimming took 3 bases from V and 8 from J, leaving 13 bases between them. Germline assignment: CDR1 SQVTM and CDR2 ANQGSEA. This CDR3 contains 12 residues. The CDR3 DNA follows: TGCAGCGTTGACAGTCGAAGGAGCGGCTACACCTTC. This encodes CSVDSRRSGYTF.

This clonotype has at least ten counts. The V and J genes are TRBV20-1 and TRBJ2-7, with 9 bases fitting TRBD2. V shed 5 bases, J shed 3 bases, and the junction held 8 bases outside the gene matches. The CDR3 has 14 amino acids. In germline, CDR1 is DFQATT, CDR2 SNEGSKA (reference sequence). The CDR3 region is CSALSGGGDYEQYF. The CDR3 DNA reads as TGCAGTGCTCTTAGCGGCGGGGGGGACTACGAGCAGTACTTC.

Note on this clonotype: The junction departs from germline at one end; a sequencing error may be responsible. The rearrangement links TRBV29-1 to TRBJ1-4; TRBD1 might be the D (5 bases). This CDR3 has 13 residues. From germline, CDR1 is SQVTM and CDR2 ANQGSEA. The CDR3 reads CSVGKGRGENLFF. Here the CDR3 DNA reads TGCAGCGTTGGAAAGGGGAGGGGTGAAAATCTGTTTTTT.

In this sample, this clonotype turned up a few times. The chain recombines TRBV20-1 with TRBJ1-2; D gene uncertain. This CDR3 contains 13 residues. The germline V and J ends were trimmed by 1 base and 0 bases, with 6 bases remaining between them. Germline loops: CDR1 DFQATT, CDR2 SNEGSKA (reference sequence). Here the CDR3 DNA reads TGCAGTGCTAGAGCAGAACCTAACTATGGCTACACCTTC. Its protein product is CSARAEPNYGYTF.

This chain uses TRBV20-1 with TRBJ1-1; perhaps TRBD1 as D (6 bases). Germline V gives CDR1 DFQATT, CDR2 SNEGSKA (reference sequence). The V and J ends lost 5 bases and 9 bases respectively, with 13 bases between them. The CDR3 consists of 11 residues. CDR3 nucleotide sequence: TGCAGTGCTCAGGGGCCTGCACAAGCTTTCTTT. This codes for CSAQGPAQAFF.

The chain combines TRBV24-1 with TRBJ1-1; a weak D match, TRBD1 (6 bases). This CDR3 has 17 residues. The germline V gene has CDR1 KGHDR and CDR2 SFDVKD. V gave up 1 base and J gave up 2 bases, with 16 bases separating them. The CDR3: CATSDLRADSVNTEAFF. CDR3 DNA sequence: TGTGCCACCAGTGATTTACGGGCGGACAGCGTTAACACTGAAGCTTTCTTT.

This clonotype was picked up a small number of times. CDR3 residues: CASSLYRDSLGNEQFF. CDR3 nucleotide sequence: TGTGCCAGCAGCCTCTACCGGGACTCCCTAGGCAATGAGCAGTTCTTC. The chain combines TRBV5-5 with TRBJ2-1, with D possibly being TRBD2 (6 bases). Germline V gives CDR1 SGHKS, CDR2 YYEKEE (reference sequence). The germline V and J ends were trimmed by 4 bases and 6 bases, with 20 bases remaining between them. CDR3 size: 16 residues. The variable domain in full, with the rest retrieved from reference TRBV5-5 and TRBJ2-1, is DAGVTQSPTHLIKTRGQQVTLRCSPISGHKSVSWYQQVLGQGPQFIFQYYEKEERGRGNFPDRFSARQFPNYSSELNVNALLLGDSALYLCASSLYRDSLGNEQFFGPGTRLTVL.

This chain joins TRBV6-6 and TRBJ2-7, with D perhaps TRBD1 (5 bases). The V gene lost 5 bases and the J gene lost 12 bases, with 20 bases spanning the gap. The CDR3 is made up of 13 amino acids. Germline CDR1 reads MNHNY; CDR2 reads SVGAGI (reference sequence). CDR3 residues: CASSPRQGNPPYF. In DNA, the CDR3 is TGTGCCAGCAGTCCTCGCCAGGGCAATCCACCGTACTTC.

The V and J genes are TRBV20-1 and TRBJ2-5; D perhaps matches TRBD2 (6 bases). There are 17 residues in the CDR3. Trimming shortened V by 4 bases and J by 11 bases, and 32 bases separated the two germline ends. Germline-derived CDR1 and CDR2 are DFQATT and SNEGSKA (reference sequence). The DNA of the CDR3 is TGCAGTGCTACCGCCCACTGTCGGGCGGGACCCGAGTTTGGGCAGTACTTC. It specifies CSATAHCRAGPEFGQYF.

V and J are TRBV14 and TRBJ2-5; the match to TRBD2 covers 8 bases. Germline V gene data show CDR1 as SGHDN and CDR2 as FVKESK. The ends lost 0 bases at V and 12 bases at J; junction bases unmatched: 12. This CDR3 has 15 amino acids. CDR3 region: CASSQDVGGDPPEYF. The CDR3 DNA sequence: TGTGCCAGCAGCCAAGATGTCGGGGGGGACCCCCCCGAGTACTTC.

Only a few counts were recorded for this clonotype. J is TRBJ1-5 and V is TRBV12-3 or TRBV12-4; a weak D match, TRBD1 (5 bases). This CDR3 has 15 amino acids. Trimming stripped 7 bases from V and 4 bases from J, with 17 bases between. The CDR3 here is CASTERGGGNQPQHF. DNA for the CDR3: TGTGCCAGCACCGAACGGGGGGGAGGAAATCAGCCCCAGCATTTT.

Only a few counts were recorded for this clonotype. The chain couples TRBV5-1 to TRBJ2-7, with 8 bases fitting TRBD1. Germline CDR1 and CDR2: SGHRS and YFSETQ. CDR3 length equals 17 residues. Trimming at V came to 4 bases and at J to 0 bases, leaving 12 bases not matched to a gene. CDR3 protein: CASSRSRDRIGSYEQYF. The CDR3 DNA sequence: TGCGCCAGCAGCCGTTCCCGGGACAGGATCGGCTCCTACGAGCAGTACTTC.

The chain links TRBV12-3 or TRBV12-4 to TRBJ1-2; D is unclear. This CDR3 contains 11 residues. Deletions cut 5 bases from V and 3 bases from J, with 4 bases between. CDR3 in amino acids: CASSQHYGYTF. CDR3 bases: TGTGCCAGCAGTCAGCACTATGGCTACACCTTC.

The chain carries TRBV7-9 and TRBJ2-5, with a weak D call TRBD1 (6 bases). Trimming cost V 3 bases and J 5 bases, with 13 bases left between them. The germline CDR1 and CDR2 sequences are SEHNR and FQNEAQ (reference sequence). The CDR3 is made up of 14 amino acids. The CDR3 sequence is CASSLGARGETQYF. The CDR3 DNA is TGTGCCAGCAGCTTGGGGGCTCGTGGGGAGACCCAGTACTTC. The full variable domain, in which reference TRBV7-9 and TRBJ2-5 provide the parts outside the CDR3, is DTGVSQNPRHKITKRGQNVTFRCDPISEHNRLYWYRQTLGQGPEFLTYFQNEAQLEKSRLLSDRFSAERPKGSFSTLEIQRTEQGDSAMYLCASSLGARGETQYFGPGTRLLVL.

About this clonotype itself: Given a much more abundant clone one base away, this may be a read error. The chain is built from TRBV7-6 and TRBJ2-1; tentative D call: TRBD2 (6 bases). The V and J ends lost 4 bases and 6 bases respectively, with 7 bases between them. The germline gives CDR1 SGHVS, CDR2 FNYEAQ. There are 12 residues in the CDR3. As DNA, the CDR3 is TGTGCCAGCAGCTCCGGGAGCAATGAGCAGTTCTTC. It translates to CASSSGSNEQFF.

In its sample, this clonotype was seen a few times. This chain joins TRBV20-1 and TRBJ2-5; 7 positions agree with TRBD1. Trimming at V came to 3 bases and at J to 6 bases, leaving 16 bases not matched to a gene. The CDR3 is made up of 16 amino acids. Germline V gives CDR1 DFQATT, CDR2 SNEGSKA (reference sequence). The CDR3 is CSAREKTGVVGKTQYF. CDR3 DNA: TGCAGTGCTAGGGAAAAAACAGGGGTCGTCGGAAAGACCCAGTACTTC.